The 10 T cell receptor beta chains presented below share a single source sample, sequenced in a study of T cells in localized non-small cell lung cancer. TCRdb keeps only in-frame clones here, not all; method: immunoSEQ multiplex PCR. The sample includes 25,000 to 35,000 clones, around 92% of them seen just once. Sequenced material: peripheral blood, taken before any cancer treatment. These receptors all stem from a female donor of 60 years or more with stage I lung adenocarcinoma.

CDR3 in amino acids: CASSPGTGATNEKLFF. CDR3 nucleotides: TGCGCCAGCAGCCCAGGGACAGGGGCAACTAATGAAAAACTGTTTTTT. This chain links TRBV5-1 with TRBJ1-4; 10 bases are shared with TRBD1. Trimming removed 4 bases from V and 0 bases from J; junction bases left unmatched: 3. Germline V gives CDR1 SGHRS, CDR2 YFSETQ. The CDR3 is 16 amino acids.

The gene calls are TRBV6-1 and TRBJ2-1; D not resolved. Trimming left V 5 bases short and J 7 bases short, with 15 bases between. The CDR3 is 14 amino acids. The germline V gene has CDR1 MNHNS and CDR2 SASEGT. The CDR3 nucleotides are TGTGCCAGCAGTCCCCTGGCACTGACGAATGAGCAGTTCTTC. Protein product: CASSPLALTNEQFF.

The chain uses TRBV7-8 and TRBJ2-3, with D perhaps TRBD2 (6 bases). Looked up from germline, CDR1 is SGHVS and CDR2 is FQNEAQ. The CDR3 has 13 residues. Trimming pared 1 base from V and 5 bases from J, leaving 7 bases between. CDR3 sequence reads: CASSLGGEDTQYF. The CDR3 DNA reads as TGTGCCAGCAGCTTAGGGGGGGAAGATACGCAGTATTTT.

The chain recombines TRBV27 with TRBJ1-3; 8 bases map to TRBD1. There are 14 residues in the CDR3. Germline V gene lookup returns CDR1 MNHEY and CDR2 SMNVEV (reference sequence). Losses at the gene ends were 5 bases for V and 3 bases for J; bases not matched to a gene: 3. The DNA for the CDR3 is TGTGCCAGCAGTCTAGGGACAGGTGGAAACACCATATATTTT. Encoded protein: CASSLGTGGNTIYF.

The chain couples TRBV7-2 to TRBJ2-7; tentative D call: TRBD2 (6 bases). The CDR3 has 14 residues. CDR1 and CDR2 (germline): SGHTA, FQGNSA. Between the trimmed V and J ends, which lost 1 base and 2 bases, there was a span of 9 bases. This CDR3 is CASSLGPGAYEQYF. The CDR3 nucleotides read TGTGCCAGCAGCTTAGGGCCGGGAGCCTACGAGCAGTACTTC.

This chain joins TRBV5-4 and TRBJ2-2; D may correspond to TRBD1 or TRBD2 (5 bases each). V lost 4 bases and J 3 bases, leaving 13 bases between the germline ends. The length of the CDR3 is 15 residues. Germline CDR1 SGHNT, CDR2 YYREEE (reference sequence). CDR3 sequence (DNA): TGTGCCAGCAGCGACACGAGGGGTTACACCGGGGAGCTGTTTTTT. It encodes CASSDTRGYTGELFF. The full variable domain, in which reference TRBV5-4 and TRBJ2-2 provide the parts outside the CDR3, is ETGVTQSPTHLIKTRGQQVTLRCSSQSGHNTVSWYQQALGQGPQFIFQYYREEENGRGNFPPRFSGLQFPNYSSELNVNALELDDSALYLCASSDTRGYTGELFFGEGSRLTVL.

This rearrangement joins TRBV28 to TRBJ2-3; the match to TRBD1 covers 7 bases. Germline V gives CDR1 MDHEN, CDR2 SYDVKM. J lost 2 bases, V lost 5 bases, and 7 bases had no gene match. CDR3 length equals 15 residues. The CDR3 nucleotides read TGTGCCAGCAGTGCCCCAGACAGGGACACAGATACGCAGTATTTT. Protein: CASSAPDRDTDTQYF.

V and J are TRBV7-8 and TRBJ1-5; perhaps TRBD1 as D (5 bases). Germline CDR1 SGHVS, CDR2 FQNEAQ. The CDR3 sequence is 17 residues long. The V end was cut by 2 bases, the J end by 6 bases, with 20 bases between. The CDR3 here is CASSLTRALGAAQPQHF. DNA for the CDR3: TGTGCCAGCAGCTTAACTCGCGCGCTAGGGGCGGCTCAGCCCCAGCATTTT.

The chain employs TRBV1 and TRBJ1-3; the table calls TRBD1, which could not be checked here. TRBV1 is shown as a pseudogene. This CDR3 comprises 15 residues. The CDR3 reads CTSSHLGTVGNTIYF. In DNA form, the CDR3 reads TGCACCAGCAGCCACCTCGGGACAGTTGGAAACACCATATATTTT.

V usage is TRBV10-3 and J usage is TRBJ2-1, with TRBD2 identical over 16 bases. Germline lookup yields CDR1 ENHRY and CDR2 SYGVKD. The CDR3 sequence is 15 residues long. The J segment lost 9 bases and the V segment lost 7 bases, leaving 6 bases of the junction unmatched. The CDR3 DNA reads TGTGCCATCACCGGGACTAGCGGGGGGGCCCCTGAGCAGTTCTTC. Translating gives CAITGTSGGAPEQFF.